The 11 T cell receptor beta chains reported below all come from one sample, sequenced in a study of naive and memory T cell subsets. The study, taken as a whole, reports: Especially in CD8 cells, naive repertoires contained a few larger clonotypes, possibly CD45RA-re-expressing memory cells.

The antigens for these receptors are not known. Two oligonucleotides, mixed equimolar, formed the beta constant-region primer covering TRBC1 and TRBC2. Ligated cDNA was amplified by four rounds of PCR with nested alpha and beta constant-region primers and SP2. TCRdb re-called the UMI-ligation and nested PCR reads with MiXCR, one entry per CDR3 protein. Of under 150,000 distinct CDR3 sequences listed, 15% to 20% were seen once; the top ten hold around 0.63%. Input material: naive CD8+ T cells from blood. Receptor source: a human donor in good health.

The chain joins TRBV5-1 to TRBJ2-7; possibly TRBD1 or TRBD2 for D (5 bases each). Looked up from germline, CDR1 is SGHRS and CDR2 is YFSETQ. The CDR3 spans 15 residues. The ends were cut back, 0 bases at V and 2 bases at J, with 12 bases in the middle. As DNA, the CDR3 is TGCGCCAGCAGCTTGGATGAGGGGATGACCTACGAGCAGTACTTC. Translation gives CASSLDEGMTYEQYF.

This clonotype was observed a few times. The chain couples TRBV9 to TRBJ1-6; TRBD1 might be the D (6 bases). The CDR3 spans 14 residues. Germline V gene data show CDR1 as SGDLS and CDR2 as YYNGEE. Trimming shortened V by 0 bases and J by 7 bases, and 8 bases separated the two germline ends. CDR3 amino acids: CASSVGTVNSPLHF. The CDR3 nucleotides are TGTGCCAGCAGCGTAGGGACAGTAAATTCACCCCTCCACTTT.

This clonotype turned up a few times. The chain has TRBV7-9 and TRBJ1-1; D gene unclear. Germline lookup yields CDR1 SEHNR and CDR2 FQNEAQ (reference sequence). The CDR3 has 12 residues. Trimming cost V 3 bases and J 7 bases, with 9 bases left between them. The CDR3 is CASSFGQIEAFF. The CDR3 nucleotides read TGTGCCAGCAGCTTTGGTCAGATTGAAGCTTTCTTT. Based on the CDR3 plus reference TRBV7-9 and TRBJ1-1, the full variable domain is DTGVSQNPRHKITKRGQNVTFRCDPISEHNRLYWYRQTLGQGPEFLTYFQNEAQLEKSRLLSDRFSAERPKGSFSTLEIQRTEQGDSAMYLCASSFGQIEAFFGQGTRLTVV.

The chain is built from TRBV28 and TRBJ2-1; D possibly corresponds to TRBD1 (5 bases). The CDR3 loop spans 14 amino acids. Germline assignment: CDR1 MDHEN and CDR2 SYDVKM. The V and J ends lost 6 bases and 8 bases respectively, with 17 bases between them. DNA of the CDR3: TGTGCCAGCAGCCCGGACACCCCTGGGGATGAGCAGTTCTTC. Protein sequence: CASSPDTPGDEQFF.

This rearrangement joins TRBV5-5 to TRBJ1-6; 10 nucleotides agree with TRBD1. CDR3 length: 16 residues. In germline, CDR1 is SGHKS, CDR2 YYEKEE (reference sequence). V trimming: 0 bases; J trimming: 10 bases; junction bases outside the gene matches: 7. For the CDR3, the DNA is TGTGCCAGCAGCTTGGTGTTGGGACAGGGGATGTCACCCCTCCACTTT. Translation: CASSLVLGQGMSPLHF. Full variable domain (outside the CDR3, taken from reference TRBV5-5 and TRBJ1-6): DAGVTQSPTHLIKTRGQQVTLRCSPISGHKSVSWYQQVLGQGPQFIFQYYEKEERGRGNFPDRFSARQFPNYSSELNVNALLLGDSALYLCASSLVLGQGMSPLHFGNGTRLTVT.

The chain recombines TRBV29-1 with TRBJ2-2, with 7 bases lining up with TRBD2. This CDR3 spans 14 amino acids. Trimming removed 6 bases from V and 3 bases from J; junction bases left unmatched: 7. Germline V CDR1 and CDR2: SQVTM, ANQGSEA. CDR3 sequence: CSVTSPKDTGELFF. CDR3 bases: TGCAGCGTGACTAGCCCCAAGGACACCGGGGAGCTGTTTTTT.

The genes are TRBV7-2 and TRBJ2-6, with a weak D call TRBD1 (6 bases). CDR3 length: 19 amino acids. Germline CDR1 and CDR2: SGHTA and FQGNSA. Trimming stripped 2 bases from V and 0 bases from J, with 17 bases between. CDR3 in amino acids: CASSLFGQMTYSGANVLTF. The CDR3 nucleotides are TGTGCCAGCAGCTTATTTGGACAGATGACTTACTCTGGGGCCAACGTCCTGACTTTC.

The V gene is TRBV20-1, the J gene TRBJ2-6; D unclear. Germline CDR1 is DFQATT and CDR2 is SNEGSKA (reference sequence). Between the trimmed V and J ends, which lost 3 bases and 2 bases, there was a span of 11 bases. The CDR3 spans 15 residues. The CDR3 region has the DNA TGCAGTGCTAGGCATAAAGTAGCTGGGGCCAACGTCCTGACTTTC. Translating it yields CSARHKVAGANVLTF.

CDR3 sequence (DNA): TGTGCCAGCAGTTTATCAGGGGTTTACGAGCAGTACTTC. This sequence encodes CASSLSGVYEQYF. This sequence joins TRBV28 and TRBJ2-7, with a weak D call TRBD1 (6 bases). CDR1 and CDR2 (germline): MDHEN, SYDVKM. The CDR3 contains 13 residues. Trimming pared 1 base from V and 4 bases from J, leaving 8 bases between.

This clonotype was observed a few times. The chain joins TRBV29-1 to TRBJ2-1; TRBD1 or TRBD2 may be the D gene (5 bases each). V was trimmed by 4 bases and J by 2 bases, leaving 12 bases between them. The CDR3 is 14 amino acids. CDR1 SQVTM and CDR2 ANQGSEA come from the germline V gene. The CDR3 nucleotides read TGCAGCGTTGGCGAGAGGGGCCCCTACAATGAGCAGTTCTTC. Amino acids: CSVGERGPYNEQFF.

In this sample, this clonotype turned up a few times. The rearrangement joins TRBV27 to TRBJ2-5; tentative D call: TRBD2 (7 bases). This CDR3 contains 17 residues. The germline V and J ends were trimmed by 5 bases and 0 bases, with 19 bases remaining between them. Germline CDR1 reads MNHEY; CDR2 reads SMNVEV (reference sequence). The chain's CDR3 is CASSGEWRGGYQETQYF. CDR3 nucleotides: TGTGCCAGCAGTGGGGAGTGGAGGGGGGGGTACCAAGAGACCCAGTACTTC.